This T cell receptor (beta chain) was identified during a study of T cell responses to AZD1222 COVID-19 vaccine. Libraries were prepared by immunoSEQ multiplex PCR; TCRdb keeps only in-frame clonotypes and omits some of them. Among some 130,000 clones, roughly 84% were seen once, and the ten largest hold roughly 4.3%. In germline, CDR1 is MDHEN, CDR2 SYDVKM. V was shortened by 7 bases and J by 10 bases, with 11 bases between the two germline ends. The CDR3 sequence is 12 residues long. Whole-study findings and limits: The repertoires were collected only after the peak T cell response.

With respect to this clone: Its specificity is not known.

The TCR originated in an adult in good health. The chain combines TRBV28 with TRBJ1-6; no clear D gene. The material was peripheral blood, obtained on day 0 of AZD1222 vaccination. The CDR3 nucleotides read TGTGCCAGCACCCCACGGCGCTCACCCCTCCACTTT. Translation: CASTPRRSPLHF.